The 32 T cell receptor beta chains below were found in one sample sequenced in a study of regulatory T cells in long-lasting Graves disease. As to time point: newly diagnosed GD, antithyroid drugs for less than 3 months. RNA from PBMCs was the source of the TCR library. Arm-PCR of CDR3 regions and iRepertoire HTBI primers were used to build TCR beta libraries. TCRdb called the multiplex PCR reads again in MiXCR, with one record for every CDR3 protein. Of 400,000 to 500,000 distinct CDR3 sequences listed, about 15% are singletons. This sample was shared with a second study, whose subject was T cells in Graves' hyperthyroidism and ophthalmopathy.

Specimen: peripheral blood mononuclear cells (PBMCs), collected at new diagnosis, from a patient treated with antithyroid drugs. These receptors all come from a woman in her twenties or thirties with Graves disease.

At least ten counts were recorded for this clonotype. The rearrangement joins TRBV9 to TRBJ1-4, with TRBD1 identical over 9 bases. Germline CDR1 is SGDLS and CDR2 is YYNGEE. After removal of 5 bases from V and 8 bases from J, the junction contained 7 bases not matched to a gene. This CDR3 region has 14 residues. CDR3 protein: CASSPGQGFEKLFF. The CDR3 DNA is TGTGCCAGCAGTCCGGGACAGGGCTTCGAAAAACTGTTTTTT.

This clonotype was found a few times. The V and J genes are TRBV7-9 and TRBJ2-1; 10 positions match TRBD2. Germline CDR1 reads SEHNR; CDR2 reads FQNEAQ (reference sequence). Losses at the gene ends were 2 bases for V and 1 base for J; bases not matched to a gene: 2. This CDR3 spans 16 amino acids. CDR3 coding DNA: TGTGCCAGCAGCTTAACTAGCGGGGCATCCTACAATGAGCAGTTCTTC. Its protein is CASSLTSGASYNEQFF.

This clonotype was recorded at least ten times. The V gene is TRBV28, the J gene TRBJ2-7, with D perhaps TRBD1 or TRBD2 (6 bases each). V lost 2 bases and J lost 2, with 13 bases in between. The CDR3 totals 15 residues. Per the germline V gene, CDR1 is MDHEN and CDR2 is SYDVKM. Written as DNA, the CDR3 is TGTGCCAGCAGTTTAGAAGGGGGGTCCCCCTACGAGCAGTACTTC. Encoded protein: CASSLEGGSPYEQYF.

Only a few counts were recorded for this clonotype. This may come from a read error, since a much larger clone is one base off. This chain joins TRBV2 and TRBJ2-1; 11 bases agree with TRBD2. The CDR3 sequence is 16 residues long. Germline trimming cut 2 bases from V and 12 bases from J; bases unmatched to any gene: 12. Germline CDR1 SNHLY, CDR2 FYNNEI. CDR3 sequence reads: CASSESTSGMIFMQFF. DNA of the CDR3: TGTGCCAGCAGTGAATCGACTAGCGGGATGATTTTCATGCAGTTCTTC.

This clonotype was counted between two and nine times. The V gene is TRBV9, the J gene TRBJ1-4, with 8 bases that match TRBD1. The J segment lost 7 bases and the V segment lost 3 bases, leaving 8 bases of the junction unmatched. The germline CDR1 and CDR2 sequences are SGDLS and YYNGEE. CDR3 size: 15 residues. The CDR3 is CASSESDRGGEKLFF. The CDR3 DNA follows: TGTGCCAGCAGCGAATCAGACAGGGGAGGTGAAAAACTGTTTTTT. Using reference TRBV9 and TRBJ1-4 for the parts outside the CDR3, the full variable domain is DSGVTQTPKHLITATGQRVTLRCSPRSGDLSVYWYQQSLDQGLQFLIQYYNGEERAKGNILERFSAQQFPDLHSELNLSSLELGDSALYFCASSESDRGGEKLFFGSGTQLSVL.

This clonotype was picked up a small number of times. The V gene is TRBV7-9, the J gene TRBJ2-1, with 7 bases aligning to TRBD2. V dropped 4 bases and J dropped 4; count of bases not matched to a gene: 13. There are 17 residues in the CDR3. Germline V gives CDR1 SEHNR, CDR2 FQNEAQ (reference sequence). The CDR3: CASSSRWAGERYNEQFF. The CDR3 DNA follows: TGTGCCAGCAGCTCGAGGTGGGCGGGAGAGAGGTACAATGAGCAGTTCTTC.

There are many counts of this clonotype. CDR3 amino acids: CASSITGSINYGYTF. In DNA, the CDR3 is TGTGCCAGCAGCATAACAGGGAGCATAAACTATGGCTACACCTTC. This rearrangement joins TRBV12-3 or TRBV12-4 to TRBJ1-2; D is perhaps TRBD1 (6 bases). V was clipped by 6 bases and J by 2 bases, with 16 bases between them. This CDR3 spans 15 amino acids.

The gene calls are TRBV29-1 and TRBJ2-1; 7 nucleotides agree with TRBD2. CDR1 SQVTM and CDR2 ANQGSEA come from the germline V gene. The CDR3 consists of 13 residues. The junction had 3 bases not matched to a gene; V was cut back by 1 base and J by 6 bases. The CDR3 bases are TGCAGCGTTGAAGCGGGAGGTAGCAATGAGCAGTTCTTC. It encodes CSVEAGGSNEQFF.

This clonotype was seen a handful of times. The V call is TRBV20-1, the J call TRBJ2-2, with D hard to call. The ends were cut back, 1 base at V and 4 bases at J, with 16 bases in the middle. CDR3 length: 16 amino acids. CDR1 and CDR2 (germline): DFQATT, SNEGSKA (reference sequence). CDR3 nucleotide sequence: TGCAGTGCTAGAGGGGCTCTAGTGGGAATCACCGGGGAGCTGTTTTTT. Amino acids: CSARGALVGITGELFF.

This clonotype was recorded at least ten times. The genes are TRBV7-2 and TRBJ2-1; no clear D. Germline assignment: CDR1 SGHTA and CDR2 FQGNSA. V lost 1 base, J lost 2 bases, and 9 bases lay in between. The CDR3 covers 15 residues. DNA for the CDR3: TGTGCCAGCAGCTTAGTTGATCTAGCCTACAATGAGCAGTTCTTC. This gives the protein CASSLVDLAYNEQFF.

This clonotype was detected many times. The CDR3 loop is CASRTTSGYNEQFF. The CDR3 DNA is TGTGCCAGCAGAACGACTAGCGGGTACAATGAGCAGTTCTTC. This rearrangement joins TRBV28 to TRBJ2-1, with 10 nucleotides matching TRBD2. The junction had 3 bases not matched to a gene; V was cut back by 6 bases and J by 4 bases. The CDR3 is made up of 14 amino acids. Germline loops: CDR1 MDHEN, CDR2 SYDVKM.

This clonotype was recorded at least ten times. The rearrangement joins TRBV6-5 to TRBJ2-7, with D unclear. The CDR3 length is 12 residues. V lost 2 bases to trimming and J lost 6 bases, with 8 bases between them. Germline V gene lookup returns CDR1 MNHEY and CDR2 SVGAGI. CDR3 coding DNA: TGTGCCAGCAGTTACACCCCAGCCGAGCAGTACTTC. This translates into CASSYTPAEQYF.

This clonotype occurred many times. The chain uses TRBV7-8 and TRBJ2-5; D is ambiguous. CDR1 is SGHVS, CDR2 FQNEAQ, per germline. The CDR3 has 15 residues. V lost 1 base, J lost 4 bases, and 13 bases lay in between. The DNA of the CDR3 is TGTGCCAGCAGCTTAGTCTCCTGGAGACCAGAGACCCAGTACTTC. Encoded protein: CASSLVSWRPETQYF.

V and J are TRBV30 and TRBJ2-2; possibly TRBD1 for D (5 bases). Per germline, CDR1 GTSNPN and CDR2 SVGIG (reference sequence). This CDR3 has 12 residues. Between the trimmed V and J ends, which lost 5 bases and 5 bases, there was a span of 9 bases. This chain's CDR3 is CAWGPGTGELFF. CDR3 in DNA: TGTGCCTGGGGACCAGGGACCGGGGAGCTGTTTTTT.

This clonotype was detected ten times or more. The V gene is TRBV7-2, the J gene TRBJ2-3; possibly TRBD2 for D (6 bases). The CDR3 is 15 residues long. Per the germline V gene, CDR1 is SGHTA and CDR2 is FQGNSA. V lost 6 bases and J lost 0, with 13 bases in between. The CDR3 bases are TGTGCCAGCAGTTCAGGAGGGGCTAGCACAGATACGCAGTATTTT. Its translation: CASSSGGASTDTQYF.

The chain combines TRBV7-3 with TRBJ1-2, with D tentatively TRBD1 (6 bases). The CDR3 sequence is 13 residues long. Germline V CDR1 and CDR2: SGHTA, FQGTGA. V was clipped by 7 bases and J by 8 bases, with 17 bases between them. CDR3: CASTAGEVSGYTF. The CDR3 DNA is TGTGCCAGCACCGCAGGGGAGGTGAGCGGCTACACCTTC. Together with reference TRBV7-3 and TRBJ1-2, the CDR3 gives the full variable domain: GAGVSQTPSNKVTEKGKYVELRCDPISGHTALYWYRQSLGQGPEFLIYFQGTGAADDSGLPNDRFFAVRPEGSVSTLKIQRTERGDSAVYLCASTAGEVSGYTFGSGTRLTVV.

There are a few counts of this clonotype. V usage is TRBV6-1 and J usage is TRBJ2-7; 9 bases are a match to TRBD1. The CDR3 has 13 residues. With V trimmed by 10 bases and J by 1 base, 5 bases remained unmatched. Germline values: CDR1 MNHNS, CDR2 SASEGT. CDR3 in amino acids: CATGQGPSYEQYF. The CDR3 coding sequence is TGTGCCACGGGACAGGGCCCTTCCTACGAGCAGTACTTC.

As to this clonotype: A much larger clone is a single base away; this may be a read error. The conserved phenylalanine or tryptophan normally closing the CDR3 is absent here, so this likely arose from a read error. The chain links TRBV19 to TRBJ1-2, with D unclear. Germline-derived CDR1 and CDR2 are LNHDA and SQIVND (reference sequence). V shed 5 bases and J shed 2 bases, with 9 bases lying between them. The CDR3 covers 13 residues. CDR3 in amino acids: CASSSGRNYGYTS. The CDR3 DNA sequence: TGTGCCAGTAGTTCCGGACGCAACTATGGCTACACCTCC.

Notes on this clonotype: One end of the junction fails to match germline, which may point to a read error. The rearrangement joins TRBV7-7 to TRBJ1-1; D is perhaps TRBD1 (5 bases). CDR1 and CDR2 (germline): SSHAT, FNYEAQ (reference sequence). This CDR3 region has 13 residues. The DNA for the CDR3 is TGTGCCGGCAGCCTGACAGCGAACACTGAAGCTTTCTTT. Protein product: CAGSLTANTEAFF.

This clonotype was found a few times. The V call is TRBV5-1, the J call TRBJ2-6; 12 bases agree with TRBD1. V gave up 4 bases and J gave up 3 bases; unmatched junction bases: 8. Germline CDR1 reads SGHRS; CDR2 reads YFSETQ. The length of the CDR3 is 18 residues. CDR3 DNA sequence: TGCGCCAGCAGCCCAGGGGACAGGGGGCTTTTTGGGGCCAACGTCCTGACTTTC. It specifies CASSPGDRGLFGANVLTF.

CDR3 nucleotide sequence: TGTGCCACCTGGGGACCCTCCCCGGATACGCAGTATTTT. This encodes CATWGPSPDTQYF. V and J are TRBV6-4 and TRBJ2-3; possibly TRBD1 or TRBD2 for D (5 bases each). Germline-derived CDR1 and CDR2 are MRHNA and SNTAGT. The CDR3 runs 13 residues. V was shortened by 10 bases and J by 6 bases, with 17 bases between the two germline ends.

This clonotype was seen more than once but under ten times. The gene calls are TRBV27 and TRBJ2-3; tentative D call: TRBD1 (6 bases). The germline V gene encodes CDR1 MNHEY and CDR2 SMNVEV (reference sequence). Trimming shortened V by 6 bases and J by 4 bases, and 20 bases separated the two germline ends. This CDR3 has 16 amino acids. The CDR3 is CASRSGTRPVSDTQYF. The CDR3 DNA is TGTGCCAGCAGATCCGGGACACGGCCCGTATCAGATACGCAGTATTTT.

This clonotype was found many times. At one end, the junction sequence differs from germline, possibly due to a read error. In nucleotides, the CDR3 is TGCGCCAGCAGCTTAGGGACTAGCGCTAGCACAGATACGCAGTATTTT. It is translated as CASSLGTSASTDTQYF. The chain employs TRBV2 and TRBJ2-3; TRBD2 matches 10 bases. The CDR3 contains 16 residues. Germline V CDR1 and CDR2: SNHLY, FYNNEI.

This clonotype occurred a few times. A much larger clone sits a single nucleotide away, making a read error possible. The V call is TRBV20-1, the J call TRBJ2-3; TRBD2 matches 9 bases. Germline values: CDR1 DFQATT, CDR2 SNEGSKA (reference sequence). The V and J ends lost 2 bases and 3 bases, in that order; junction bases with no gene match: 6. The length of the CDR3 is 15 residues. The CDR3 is CSARLSGRFTDTQYF. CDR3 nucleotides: TGCAGTGCTAGATTGAGCGGGAGGTTTACAGATACGCAGTATTTT.

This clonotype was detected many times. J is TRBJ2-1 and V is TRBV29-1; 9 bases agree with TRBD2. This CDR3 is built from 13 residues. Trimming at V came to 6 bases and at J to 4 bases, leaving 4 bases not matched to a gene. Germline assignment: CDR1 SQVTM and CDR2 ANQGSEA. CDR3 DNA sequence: TGCAGCGTAGCGGGAGGACCTTACAATGAGCAGTTCTTC. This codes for CSVAGGPYNEQFF.

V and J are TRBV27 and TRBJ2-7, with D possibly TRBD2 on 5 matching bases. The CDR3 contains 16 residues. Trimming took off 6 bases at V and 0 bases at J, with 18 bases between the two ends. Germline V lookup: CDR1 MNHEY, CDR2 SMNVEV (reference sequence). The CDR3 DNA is TGTGCCAGCAGCATCAACCGGGAAGGTCACTCCTACGAGCAGTACTTC. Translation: CASSINREGHSYEQYF.

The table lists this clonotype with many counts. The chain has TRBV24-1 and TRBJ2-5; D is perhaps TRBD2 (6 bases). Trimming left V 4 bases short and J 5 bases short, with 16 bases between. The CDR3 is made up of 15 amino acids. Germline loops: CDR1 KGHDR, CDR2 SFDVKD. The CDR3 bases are TGTGCCACCAGTGACCCGACTAGGGCACGGGAGACCCAGTACTTC. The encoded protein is CATSDPTRARETQYF.

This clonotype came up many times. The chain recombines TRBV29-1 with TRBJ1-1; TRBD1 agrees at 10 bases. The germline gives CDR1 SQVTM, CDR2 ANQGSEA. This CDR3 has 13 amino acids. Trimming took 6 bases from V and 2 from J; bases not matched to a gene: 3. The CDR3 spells CSVDRGRNTEAFF. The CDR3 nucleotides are TGCAGCGTAGACAGGGGGCGAAACACTGAAGCTTTCTTT.

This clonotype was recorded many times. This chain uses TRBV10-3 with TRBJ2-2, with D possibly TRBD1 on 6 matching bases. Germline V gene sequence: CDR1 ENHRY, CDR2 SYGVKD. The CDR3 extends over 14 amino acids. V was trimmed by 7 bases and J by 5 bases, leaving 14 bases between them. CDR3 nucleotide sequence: TGTGCCATCAACCACAACACAGGGACCGGGGAGCTGTTTTTT. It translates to CAINHNTGTGELFF.

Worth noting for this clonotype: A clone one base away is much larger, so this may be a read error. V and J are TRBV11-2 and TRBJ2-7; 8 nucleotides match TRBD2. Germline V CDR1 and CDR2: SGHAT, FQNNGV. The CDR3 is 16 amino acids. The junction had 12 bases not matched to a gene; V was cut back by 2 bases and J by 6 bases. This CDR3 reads CASSLPVAGPACEQYF. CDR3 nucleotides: TGTGCCAGCAGCTTACCTGTAGCGGGACCGGCCTGCGAGCAGTACTTC. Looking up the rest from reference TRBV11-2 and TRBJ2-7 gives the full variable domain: EAGVAQSPRYKIIEKRQSVAFWCNPISGHATLYWYQQILGQGPKLLIQFQNNGVVDDSQLPKDRFSAERLKGVDSTLKIQPAKLEDSAVYLCASSLPVAGPACEQYFGPGTRLTVT.

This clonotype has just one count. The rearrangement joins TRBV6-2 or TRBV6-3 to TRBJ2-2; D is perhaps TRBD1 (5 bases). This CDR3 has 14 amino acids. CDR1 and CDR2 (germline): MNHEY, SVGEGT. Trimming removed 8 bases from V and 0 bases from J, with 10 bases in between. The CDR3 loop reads CASARTTNTGELFF. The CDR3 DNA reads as TGTGCCAGCGCAAGGACAACGAACACCGGGGAGCTGTTTTTT.

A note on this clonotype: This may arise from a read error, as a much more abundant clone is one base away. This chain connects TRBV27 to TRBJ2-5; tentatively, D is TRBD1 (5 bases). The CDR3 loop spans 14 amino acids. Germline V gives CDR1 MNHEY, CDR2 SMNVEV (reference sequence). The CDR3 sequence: CASSWGDSQETRYF. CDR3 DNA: TGTGCCAGCAGTTGGGGTGACAGCCAAGAGACCCGGTACTTC.